This TCR beta chain was recorded in a study of cytomegalovirus exposure and HLA in healthy donors. Overall study results and limits: Certain indistinguishable V segments, among them TRBV6-2 and TRBV6-3, were excluded. In a later analysis, a missense DCLRE1C variant was linked to TCR beta V- and J-gene trimming. Across donors, presence/absence analyses took sequencing depth to be roughly uniform.

PCR involved 60 Vbeta and 13 Jbeta primers. Measured with immunoSEQ multiplex PCR; TCRdb has only the in-frame clones, and not every one. The sample lists roughly 110,000 clones; roughly 68% were seen once. This clone came up a few times. Antigen specificity is unknown. This CDR3 is 17 amino acids long. Germline assignment: CDR1 ENHRY and CDR2 SYGVKD. V gave up 7 bases and J gave up 0 bases, with 21 bases separating them. What was sequenced was PBMCs. The clonotype comes from a woman between 25 and 40 years old in good health and CMV-seronegative. This chain uses TRBV10-3 with TRBJ1-2; a possible D gene is TRBD1 (6 bases). In nucleotides, the CDR3 is TGTGCCATCAAGGGTGGCCGTTTGGACAGCTCTAACTATGGCTACACCTTC. It is translated as CAIKGGRLDSSNYGYTF.